This TCR beta chain was documented in a study of T cell changes during pregnancy in multiple sclerosis. Using immunoSEQ multiplex PCR, the repertoire was profiled, and TCRdb retains in-frame clones only, with some absent. This sample has around 33,000 clones, with roughly 89% found just once. Germline V CDR1 and CDR2: PRHDT, FYEKMQ (reference sequence). The V gene end was trimmed by 1 base and the J gene end by 9 bases; junction bases not matched to a gene: 7. The CDR3 is made up of 15 amino acids. Sample: CD8+ T cells from peripheral blood mononuclear cells, taken before pregnancy. The receptor was derived from a female donor with multiple sclerosis, enrolled in a pregnancy study. This chain connects TRBV13 to TRBJ2-1; 9 bases agree with TRBD2. CDR3 loop: CASSLDPGTSSEQFF. CDR3 sequence (DNA): TGTGCCAGCAGCTTAGATCCCGGGACTAGCAGTGAGCAGTTCTTC.